The next 12 T cell receptor beta chains were all read from a single sample in a study of blood T cell repertoires in COVID-19. Measured with immunoSEQ multiplex PCR; TCRdb has only the in-frame clones, and not every one. The profile covers 300,000 to 400,000 clones, with 88% appearing a single time and around 7.9% taken by the ten largest. The sample comprised peripheral blood. The receptors derive from a woman in her 70s with COVID-19, enrolled during active disease.

With regard to this clone: At one end the junction does not follow the germline gene, possibly because of a read error. In DNA, the CDR3 is TGTGCCAGTAGTATAGATCAGGAGGGGCCCTACTGTGACTGCTTC. This translates into CASSIDQEGPYCDCF. The chain recombines TRBV19 with TRBJ1-2, with a weak D call TRBD1 (5 bases). Germline V CDR1 and CDR2: LNHDA, SQIVND (reference sequence). The CDR3 loop spans 15 amino acids.

The CDR3 loop is CASSQDRGQGYTF. The CDR3 coding sequence is TGTGCCAGCAGTCAGGACAGGGGGCAGGGCTACACCTTC. V is TRBV12-3 or TRBV12-4 and J is TRBJ1-2; TRBD1 matches 11 bases. Trimming cost V 5 bases and J 8 bases; bases outside gene matches: 4. The CDR3 is made up of 13 amino acids.

The chain links TRBV2 to TRBJ1-1, with a tentative D call TRBD1 (5 bases). This CDR3 region has 12 residues. Germline CDR1 is SNHLY and CDR2 is FYNNEI. The ends were cut back, 3 bases at V and 10 bases at J, with 12 bases in the middle. DNA for the CDR3: TGTGCCAGCAGTGATGAGGCGGGGGGAGCTTTCTTT. This gives the protein CASSDEAGGAFF.

This chain links TRBV7-2 with TRBJ1-2; D ambiguous. Looked up from germline, CDR1 is SGHTA and CDR2 is FQGNSA. CDR3 length: 11 amino acids. Trimming took 2 bases from V and 7 from J, leaving 5 bases between them. The CDR3 sequence: CASSLTRGYTF. The CDR3 DNA reads TGTGCCAGCAGCTTAACACGTGGCTACACCTTC.

This rearrangement joins TRBV7-9 to TRBJ1-4; no definite D call. Trimming took 10 bases from V and 2 from J, leaving 20 bases between them. Germline V lookup: CDR1 SEHNR, CDR2 FQNEAQ (reference sequence). This CDR3 contains 16 residues. CDR3 sequence reads: CATNPRGERTNEKLFF. CDR3 bases: TGTGCCACCAATCCGCGCGGGGAACGGACTAATGAAAAACTGTTTTTT.

For the CDR3, the DNA is TGTGCCAGCAGCCCGACAGGTCTCGGCTACACCTTC. Translation gives CASSPTGLGYTF. This chain uses TRBV13 with TRBJ1-2, with a possible D match to TRBD1 (6 bases). The length of the CDR3 is 12 residues. CDR1 and CDR2 (germline): PRHDT, FYEKMQ (reference sequence). Trimming took off 5 bases at V and 8 bases at J, with 12 bases between the two ends.

V and J are TRBV5-8 and TRBJ2-7, with 12 bases identical to TRBD2. The J segment lost 4 bases and the V segment lost 3 bases, leaving 2 bases of the junction unmatched. This CDR3 has 14 residues. The V gene's germline CDR1 is SGHTS and CDR2 YDEGEE. This chain's CDR3 is CASSSGTSGYEQYF. The DNA of the CDR3 is TGTGCCAGCAGCTCCGGGACTAGCGGGTACGAGCAGTACTTC.

The V call is TRBV7-2, the J call TRBJ2-5; 7 bases match TRBD2. The CDR3 extends over 16 amino acids. The V gene end was trimmed by 5 bases and the J gene end by 5 bases; junction bases not matched to a gene: 14. Germline CDR1 and CDR2: SGHTA and FQGNSA. This CDR3 is CASSPSRAGPGETQYF. CDR3 coding DNA: TGTGCCAGCAGCCCCTCTAGAGCGGGGCCGGGGGAGACCCAGTACTTC.

The V call is TRBV2, the J call TRBJ1-4, with D unclear. Per germline, CDR1 SNHLY and CDR2 FYNNEI. V was trimmed by 7 bases and J by 4 bases, leaving 16 bases between them. This CDR3 comprises 15 residues. DNA of the CDR3: TGTGCCAGCACCCCAGCTGCGGGAATTAATGAAAAACTGTTTTTT. This encodes CASTPAAGINEKLFF.

This clone was counted once. The chain joins TRBV5-1 to TRBJ2-7, with D perhaps TRBD2 (5 bases). CDR3 length equals 12 residues. Trimming removed 6 bases from V and 2 bases from J, with 9 bases in between. Germline V gene lookup returns CDR1 SGHRS and CDR2 YFSETQ. CDR3 protein: CASTSGTYEQYF. In DNA, the CDR3 is TGCGCCAGCACTTCGGGAACCTACGAGCAGTACTTC. Complete variable domain (other parts from reference TRBV5-1 and TRBJ2-7): KAGVTQTPRYLIKTRGQQVTLSCSPISGHRSVSWYQQTPGQGLQFLFEYFSETQRNKGNFPGRFSGRQFSNSRSEMNVSTLELGDSALYLCASTSGTYEQYFGPGTRLTVT.

This clone was found a few times. This rearrangement joins TRBV7-3 to TRBJ1-6; 7 bases map to TRBD1. Germline V gene data show CDR1 as SGHTA and CDR2 as FQGTGA. The CDR3 runs 15 residues. Germline trimming cut 5 bases from V and 7 bases from J; bases unmatched to any gene: 8. The CDR3 is CASSRGAGGNSPLHF. CDR3 DNA sequence: TGTGCCAGCAGCCGCGGGGCAGGGGGAAATTCACCCCTCCACTTT.

This clone has only a few counts. The chain uses TRBV5-1 and TRBJ1-1; a weak D match, TRBD1 (5 bases). This CDR3 is built from 14 residues. Trimming stripped 4 bases from V and 4 bases from J, with 14 bases between. Germline CDR1 is SGHRS and CDR2 is YFSETQ. CDR3 in amino acids: CASSPPRGGTEAFF. In DNA, the CDR3 is TGCGCCAGCAGCCCCCCCCGGGGGGGCACTGAAGCTTTCTTT.